The 21 T cell receptor beta chains below all came from one sample that was sequenced in a study of cytomegalovirus exposure and HLA in healthy donors. The PCR made use of 60 Vbeta and 13 Jbeta primers. The method was immunoSEQ multiplex PCR; TCRdb's version includes in-frame clones alone and lacks a portion of them. The table lists 40,000 or so clones. Sequencing was carried out using PBMCs. The receptors shown here come from a male donor in good health and CMV-seronegative.

The chain has TRBV5-1 and TRBJ2-5; D might be TRBD2 (5 bases). The CDR3 is made up of 13 amino acids. The V end lost 1 base, the J end lost 4 bases, and 8 bases lay between the germline ends. CDR1 SGHRS and CDR2 YFSETQ come from the germline V gene. The CDR3 DNA reads TGCGCCAGCAGCTTGATGGCGGGAGAGACCCAGTACTTC. Amino acid sequence: CASSLMAGETQYF.

The chain couples TRBV13 to TRBJ2-1; tentative D call: TRBD2 (6 bases). Trimming removed 8 bases from V and 0 bases from J, with 11 bases in between. This CDR3 is 14 amino acids long. In germline, CDR1 is PRHDT, CDR2 FYEKMQ (reference sequence). In nucleotides, the CDR3 is TGTGCCAGCCAACTAGCCAGCTCCTACAATGAGCAGTTCTTC. This sequence encodes CASQLASSYNEQFF.

The chain joins TRBV7-3 to TRBJ2-1, with TRBD1 as a possible D gene (5 bases). Germline V CDR1 and CDR2: SGHTA, FQGTGA. The CDR3 is 13 residues long. Trimming stripped 1 base from V and 5 bases from J, with 6 bases between. The CDR3 nucleotides read TGTGCCAGCAGCTTAAAAGGGGACAATGAGCAGTTCTTC. This translates into CASSLKGDNEQFF.

The chain recombines TRBV30 with TRBJ1-2; possibly TRBD1 for D (5 bases). Germline V CDR1 and CDR2: GTSNPN, SVGIG (reference sequence). The CDR3 runs to 13 residues. V was cut by 7 bases and J by 11 bases, with 23 bases left in between. In DNA, the CDR3 is TGTGCCTTTGGACACCCGGTGGGGTCGAAGTACACCTTC. It translates to CAFGHPVGSKYTF.

V is TRBV18 and J is TRBJ2-5; TRBD2 aligns across 11 bases. J lost 2 bases, V lost 3 bases, and 5 bases had no gene match. From germline, CDR1 is KGHSH and CDR2 LQKENI. The CDR3 spans 16 residues. The CDR3 loop reads CASSPRTSGSQETQYF. CDR3 DNA sequence: TGTGCCAGCTCACCTAGGACTAGCGGGTCTCAAGAGACCCAGTACTTC.

The chain has TRBV5-8 and TRBJ1-4, with 10 bases lining up with TRBD1. The length of the CDR3 is 14 residues. Per the germline V gene, CDR1 is SGHTS and CDR2 is YDEGEE. The ends lost 5 bases at V and 7 bases at J; junction bases unmatched: 5. The CDR3 nucleotides read TGTGCCAGCAGTTGGGGACAGGGGAGTGAAAAACTGTTTTTT. Translated, it gives CASSWGQGSEKLFF.

V gene TRBV7-2 combines with J gene TRBJ2-7, with TRBD1 matching over 9 bases. This CDR3 region has 15 residues. V shed 5 bases, J shed 0 bases, and the junction held 5 bases outside the gene matches. Per the germline V gene, CDR1 is SGHTA and CDR2 is FQGNSA. CDR3 protein: CASSLGTGSSYEQYF. The CDR3 region has the DNA TGTGCCAGCAGCCTAGGGACAGGGAGCTCCTACGAGCAGTACTTC.

V gene TRBV30 combines with J gene TRBJ1-5, with a possible D match to TRBD1 (5 bases). Germline CDR1 reads GTSNPN; CDR2 reads SVGIG (reference sequence). With 2 bases removed from V and 2 bases from J, the gap between germline ends came to 10 bases. The CDR3 totals 14 residues. The chain's CDR3 is CAWSMDTRNQPQHF. The CDR3 nucleotides read TGTGCCTGGAGTATGGACACGCGCAATCAGCCCCAGCATTTT.

CDR3 nucleotide sequence: TGTGCCAGTAGTATCTATCCCCCATATGCTCAGCCCCAGCATTTT. Translation: CASSIYPPYAQPQHF. The V gene is TRBV19, the J gene TRBJ1-5; D uncertain. This CDR3 is 15 amino acids long. Trimming cost V 3 bases and J 6 bases, with 15 bases left between them. The V gene's germline CDR1 is LNHDA and CDR2 SQIVND (reference sequence).

V and J are TRBV5-1 and TRBJ1-5; maybe TRBD1 (6 bases). CDR1 SGHRS and CDR2 YFSETQ come from the germline V gene. The CDR3 consists of 14 residues. Trimming shortened V by 2 bases and J by 7 bases, and 13 bases separated the two germline ends. The CDR3 reads CASSLGGARQPQHF. The DNA for the CDR3 is TGCGCCAGCAGCTTAGGGGGGGCACGCCAGCCCCAGCATTTT. Full variable domain (remainder filled in from reference TRBV5-1 and TRBJ1-5): KAGVTQTPRYLIKTRGQQVTLSCSPISGHRSVSWYQQTPGQGLQFLFEYFSETQRNKGNFPGRFSGRQFSNSRSEMNVSTLELGDSALYLCASSLGGARQPQHFGDGTRLSIL.

The CDR3 nucleotides read TGTGCCAGCAGCTCGACTAGCGGGGCGGAACAATACAATGAGCAGTTCTTC. Its protein product is CASSSTSGAEQYNEQFF. The rearrangement joins TRBV7-8 to TRBJ2-1, with 11 bases fitting TRBD2. The CDR3 totals 17 residues. Germline assignment: CDR1 SGHVS and CDR2 FQNEAQ. The trim removed 4 bases at V and 4 bases at J, leaving 9 bases unmatched.

The rearrangement links TRBV28 to TRBJ1-5; no firm D call. CDR1 and CDR2 (germline): MDHEN, SYDVKM. The V gene lost 4 bases and the J gene lost 5 bases, with 15 bases spanning the gap. The CDR3 runs 15 residues. The CDR3 spells CASSSSRGGYQPQHF. The CDR3 DNA sequence: TGTGCCAGCAGTTCCTCCCGGGGAGGTTATCAGCCCCAGCATTTT.

The CDR3 nucleotides are TGTGCCAGCACCCTATATGGGAGTGCACCCCTCCACTTT. It encodes CASTLYGSAPLHF. The chain combines TRBV7-2 with TRBJ1-6, with no clear D. Germline CDR1 is SGHTA and CDR2 is FQGNSA. The CDR3 is 13 residues long. The V and J ends lost 7 bases and 11 bases respectively, with 15 bases between them. The full variable domain, completed using reference TRBV7-2 and TRBJ1-6, is GAGVSQSPSNKVTEKGKDVELRCDPISGHTALYWYRQSLGQGLEFLIYFQGNSAPDKSGLPSDRFSAERTGGSVSTLTIQRTQQEDSAVYLCASTLYGSAPLHFGNGTRLTVT.

On this clone: In the same sample, other DNA sequences code for this CDR3. The chain uses TRBV19 and TRBJ2-7; D is possibly TRBD1 (6 bases). CDR3 size: 15 residues. The V and J ends lost 9 bases and 2 bases respectively, with 20 bases between them. Germline CDR1 LNHDA, CDR2 SQIVND (reference sequence). This CDR3 reads CASAAGRGSAYEQYF. CDR3 coding DNA: TGTGCCAGCGCTGCGGGCAGGGGATCCGCCTACGAGCAGTACTTC.

This chain uses TRBV9 with TRBJ1-1, with 7 nucleotides matching TRBD1. V dropped 3 bases and J dropped 0; count of bases not matched to a gene: 5. The germline V gene encodes CDR1 SGDLS and CDR2 YYNGEE. The CDR3 is made up of 15 amino acids. CDR3 in DNA: TGTGCCAGCAGCGCCCCGACAGGGATGAACACTGAAGCTTTCTTT. Translating it yields CASSAPTGMNTEAFF.

CDR3 nucleotides: TGTGCCAGCAGGGGACAGGGGGCACCCTACGAGCAGTACTTC. Its protein product is CASRGQGAPYEQYF. This sequence joins TRBV2 and TRBJ2-7, with 12 bases fitting TRBD1. This CDR3 region has 14 residues. J gave up 2 bases and V 6 bases, and 2 bases lay outside the gene matches. The V gene's germline CDR1 is SNHLY and CDR2 FYNNEI.

The rearrangement links TRBV28 to TRBJ1-6, with 8 bases identical to TRBD1. Trimming cost V 3 bases and J 9 bases; bases outside gene matches: 7. CDR1 and CDR2 from the germline V gene are MDHEN and SYDVKM. This CDR3 has 15 residues. Here the CDR3 DNA reads TGTGCCAGCAGTTTGACAGGGGTTTTCGGTTCACCCCTCCACTTT. It yields the protein CASSLTGVFGSPLHF.

The rearrangement joins TRBV11-1 to TRBJ2-1; 10 nucleotides match TRBD1. V was clipped by 5 bases and J by 3 bases; unmatched bases: 4. This CDR3 is 15 amino acids long. Germline V lookup: CDR1 SGHAT, CDR2 FQDESV (reference sequence). The CDR3 DNA is TGTGCCAGCAGCCTGACAGGGGGCCTCTACAATGAGCAGTTCTTC. This gives the protein CASSLTGGLYNEQFF.

The gene calls are TRBV21-1 and TRBJ1-5; the table calls TRBD1, which could not be checked here. TRBV21-1 is a recognized pseudogene. This CDR3 region has 17 residues. For the CDR3, the DNA is TGTGCCAGCAGCAAGACCTCCAACAGGGGGGAAAATCAGCCCCAGCATTTT. Protein product: CASSKTSNRGENQPQHF.

The V call is TRBV19, the J call TRBJ2-7; 8 nucleotides align to TRBD1. V trimming: 10 bases; J trimming: 2 bases; junction bases outside the gene matches: 7. The CDR3 has 13 residues. CDR1 and CDR2 (germline): LNHDA, SQIVND (reference sequence). The CDR3: CATRDRSTYEQYF. The CDR3 nucleotides are TGTGCCACCCGGGACAGGTCAACCTACGAGCAGTACTTC.

The V gene is TRBV29-1, the J gene TRBJ2-7; 10 nucleotides line up with TRBD1. Germline V gives CDR1 SQVTM, CDR2 ANQGSEA. The CDR3 is 13 residues long. The V gene end was trimmed by 6 bases and the J gene end by 6 bases; junction bases not matched to a gene: 8. The CDR3 nucleotides are TGCAGCGTACCCGGGACAGGGGCGGGCGAGCAGTACTTC. Translation: CSVPGTGAGEQYF.